This TCR beta chain was sequenced during a study of T-cell reconstitution after alpha-beta-depleted transplantation in children. Study-wide results and limits: Fresh T-cell production supplied most of the T-cell counts and diversity seen one year after transplant. Certain patients had high TCRbeta diversity at day 60, and it came from recipient T cells and thymic progenitors that survived.

To note about this clonotype: The target antigen is unknown.

Unique molecular identifiers were incorporated into the prepared TCRbeta library. TCRdb re-analysed the PCR reads in MiXCR, keeping a single row per CDR3 protein. The table shows 84,000 or so distinct CDR3 sequences, with about 14% occurring only once. The starting material was PBMCs, mostly from graft donor cells, obtained 180 days after TCRalphabeta/CD19-depleted stem cell transplant. The TCR originated in a male patient under 10 years old who had a stem cell transplant for acute lymphoblastic leukemia, so the T cells may come from the graft donor.

The CDR3 is CASSSWGGGDQPQHF. CDR3 nucleotide sequence: TGTGCCAGCAGTTCTTGGGGGGGCGGAGATCAGCCCCAGCATTTT. V is TRBV27 and J is TRBJ1-5; possible D gene TRBD1, 6 bases. The CDR3 has 15 residues. Trimming left V 4 bases short and J 5 bases short, with 15 bases between. The germline CDR1 and CDR2 sequences are MNHEY and SMNVEV (reference sequence).